A single sample gave rise to the 26 T cell receptor beta chains below, sequenced in a study of blood T cell repertoires in COVID-19. Assay used: immunoSEQ multiplex PCR; TCRdb lists only in-frame clones, some missing. The sample has around 130,000 clones; around 79% are singletons. Material for sequencing was peripheral blood. These receptors originate from a man aged 80 or over with acute or convalescent COVID-19.

The chain is built from TRBV7-8 and TRBJ1-2; D is perhaps TRBD1 (6 bases). CDR3 length equals 13 residues. CDR1 SGHVS and CDR2 FQNEAQ come from the germline V gene. The V gene lost 3 bases and the J gene lost 4 bases, with 9 bases spanning the gap. CDR3: CASSLAGVYGYTF. CDR3 nucleotide sequence: TGTGCCAGCAGCTTGGCAGGGGTCTATGGCTACACCTTC.

The chain combines TRBV6-5 with TRBJ2-5, with TRBD1 matching over 8 bases. There are 14 residues in the CDR3. The ends lost 6 bases at V and 5 bases at J; junction bases unmatched: 8. Germline-derived CDR1 and CDR2 are MNHEY and SVGAGI. CDR3 nucleotide sequence: TGTGCCAGCAGGGCGGGAACAGGGGGTGAGACCCAGTACTTC. This translates into CASRAGTGGETQYF.

The J gene is TRBJ2-2, the V gene TRBV2; 9 bases map to TRBD1. The germline CDR1 and CDR2 sequences are SNHLY and FYNNEI. The CDR3 is 15 amino acids. After removal of 9 bases from V and 4 bases from J, the junction contained 9 bases not matched to a gene. The CDR3 sequence: CASILMGQGTGELFF. CDR3 in DNA: TGTGCCAGTATACTGATGGGACAGGGCACCGGGGAGCTGTTTTTT.

The chain links TRBV30 to TRBJ2-7; 10 bases line up with TRBD1. Trimming at V came to 3 bases and at J to 6 bases, leaving 14 bases not matched to a gene. Germline CDR1 GTSNPN, CDR2 SVGIG (reference sequence). The length of the CDR3 is 16 residues. CDR3 region: CAWRDWTGGRPSEQYF. CDR3 nucleotides: TGTGCCTGGAGAGACTGGACAGGGGGGCGGCCGTCCGAGCAGTACTTC.

V usage is TRBV2 and J usage is TRBJ2-3, with 8 bases matching TRBD1. This CDR3 spans 15 amino acids. Per germline, CDR1 SNHLY and CDR2 FYNNEI. V lost 5 bases and J lost 3; bases outside the gene matches: 7. CDR3 sequence: CASSPDRVGTDTQYF. The CDR3 DNA is TGTGCCAGCAGTCCGGACAGGGTGGGTACAGATACGCAGTATTTT.

The genes are TRBV27 and TRBJ2-7; TRBD1 aligns across 9 bases. The J segment lost 3 bases and the V segment lost 3 bases, leaving 12 bases of the junction unmatched. CDR1 is MNHEY, CDR2 SMNVEV, per germline (reference sequence). CDR3 size: 17 residues. CDR3 amino acids: CASSFSLPGQGLYEQYF. The DNA of the CDR3 is TGTGCCAGCAGTTTTAGCCTCCCGGGACAGGGCCTCTACGAGCAGTACTTC.

This clone was detected a few times. V and J are TRBV19 and TRBJ1-1; D is possibly TRBD1 (5 bases). This CDR3 region has 14 residues. Germline CDR1 and CDR2: LNHDA and SQIVND (reference sequence). Trimming removed 3 bases from V and 0 bases from J, with 8 bases in between. In DNA, the CDR3 is TGTGCCAGTAGTATGGAGGGACTGAACACTGAAGCTTTCTTT. Translated: CASSMEGLNTEAFF.

The V gene is TRBV5-1, the J gene TRBJ1-1; D unclear. Trimming stripped 0 bases from V and 10 bases from J, with 16 bases between. The V gene's germline CDR1 is SGHRS and CDR2 YFSETQ. This CDR3 is built from 14 residues. The DNA of the CDR3 is TGCGCCAGCAGCTTGGCCGCGGCCGGGTCCGTAGCTTTCTTT. Translated: CASSLAAAGSVAFF.

The chain uses TRBV19 and TRBJ1-4; tentative D call: TRBD1 (5 bases). V was clipped by 7 bases and J by 8 bases, with 14 bases between them. The CDR3 length is 13 residues. Looked up from germline, CDR1 is LNHDA and CDR2 is SQIVND (reference sequence). CDR3 amino acids: CASTRVGGEKLFF. The CDR3 DNA reads as TGTGCCAGTACCCGGGTCGGGGGAGAAAAACTGTTTTTT.

The chain is built from TRBV12-3 or TRBV12-4 and TRBJ2-7; perhaps TRBD2 as D (5 bases). V was cut by 1 base and J by 6 bases, with 10 bases left in between. The length of the CDR3 is 13 residues. CDR3 nucleotides: TGTGCCAGCAGTTTAGATGGACTGGGCGAGCAGTACTTC. It translates to CASSLDGLGEQYF.

This chain uses TRBV5-5 with TRBJ1-1, with a tentative D call TRBD1 (5 bases). The CDR3 has 14 residues. The V gene's germline CDR1 is SGHKS and CDR2 YYEKEE (reference sequence). Trimming left V 0 bases short and J 4 bases short, with 10 bases between. The CDR3 nucleotides are TGTGCCAGCAGCTTGGGGTGGGGCGTCACTGAAGCTTTCTTT. It specifies CASSLGWGVTEAFF.

J is TRBJ1-6 and V is TRBV7-9; possible D gene TRBD1, 5 bases. CDR1 is SEHNR, CDR2 FQNEAQ, per germline (reference sequence). This CDR3 is built from 14 residues. V was trimmed by 5 bases and J by 7 bases, leaving 12 bases between them. CDR3 sequence: CASSPLGLNSPLHF. The CDR3 nucleotides read TGTGCCAGCAGCCCTTTGGGGCTGAATTCACCCCTCCACTTT. Full variable domain (rest looked up from reference TRBV7-9 and TRBJ1-6): DTGVSQNPRHKITKRGQNVTFRCDPISEHNRLYWYRQTLGQGPEFLTYFQNEAQLEKSRLLSDRFSAERPKGSFSTLEIQRTEQGDSAMYLCASSPLGLNSPLHFGNGTRLTVT.

This rearrangement joins TRBV28 to TRBJ2-3; TRBD1 might be the D (6 bases). V was shortened by 4 bases and J by 4 bases, with 15 bases between the two germline ends. The CDR3 sequence is 15 residues long. Germline CDR1 is MDHEN and CDR2 is SYDVKM. CDR3 protein: CASSSNRESPDTQYF. The CDR3 DNA reads TGTGCCAGCAGTTCCAACAGGGAGAGCCCAGATACGCAGTATTTT. Complete variable domain (other parts from reference TRBV28 and TRBJ2-3): DVKVTQSSRYLVKRTGEKVFLECVQDMDHENMFWYRQDPGLGLRLIYFSYDVKMKEKGDIPEGYSVSREKKERFSLILESASTNQTSMYLCASSSNRESPDTQYFGPGTRLTVL.

This chain connects TRBV4-1 to TRBJ1-2; no firm D call. Germline CDR1 is MGHRA and CDR2 is YSYEKL. The CDR3 length is 15 residues. The ends were cut back, 0 bases at V and 8 bases at J, with 16 bases in the middle. In DNA form, the CDR3 reads TGCGCCAGCAGCCAAGAGCCCCAGGCTCCCGCGGGCTACACCTTC. It codes for CASSQEPQAPAGYTF.

V gene TRBV9 combines with J gene TRBJ1-2, with a tentative D call TRBD1 (6 bases). Per the germline V gene, CDR1 is SGDLS and CDR2 is YYNGEE. The CDR3 loop spans 14 amino acids. The V and J ends lost 0 bases and 7 bases respectively, with 13 bases between them. The CDR3 is CASSVARRGGGYTF. CDR3 nucleotides: TGTGCCAGCAGCGTAGCCCGCAGGGGTGGTGGCTACACCTTC.

The chain combines TRBV14 with TRBJ2-7; 9 bases agree with TRBD2. This CDR3 comprises 16 residues. Germline V gives CDR1 SGHDN, CDR2 FVKESK. V lost 1 base, J lost 1 base, and 5 bases stayed unmatched. Written as DNA, the CDR3 is TGTGCCAGCAGCCAAGTATCTAGCGGGGCGTCCTACGAGCAGTACTTC. It encodes CASSQVSSGASYEQYF.

The rearrangement links TRBV10-3 to TRBJ1-3; maybe TRBD1 (6 bases). V was shortened by 6 bases and J by 0 bases, with 15 bases between the two germline ends. The length of the CDR3 is 16 residues. The germline V gene has CDR1 ENHRY and CDR2 SYGVKD. For the CDR3, the DNA is TGTGCCATCAGGCCGACGGACAGCCGCTCTGGAAACACCATATATTTT. Its protein product is CAIRPTDSRSGNTIYF.

V is TRBV11-3 and J is TRBJ1-1, with D maybe TRBD1 (5 bases). The V gene lost 5 bases and the J gene lost 1 base, with 11 bases spanning the gap. CDR3 length equals 14 residues. Germline assignment: CDR1 SGHNT and CDR2 YENEEA. The CDR3 DNA reads TGTGCCAGCAGCGCTCGGGGGGGGAACACTGAAGCTTTCTTT. Protein: CASSARGGNTEAFF.

This clone was observed a handful of times. The chain employs TRBV11-2 and TRBJ1-6; 7 nucleotides line up with TRBD1. V was pared by 4 bases and J by 4 bases, with 1 base of the junction left unmatched. The CDR3 has 14 residues. The germline V gene encodes CDR1 SGHAT and CDR2 FQNNGV. CDR3 nucleotides: TGTGCCAGCAGCTCGGGACAGTATAATTCACCCCTCCACTTT. Translation gives CASSSGQYNSPLHF.

This clone was found once. The CDR3 spells CASSAWTGGANVLTF. In DNA, the CDR3 is TGTGCCAGCAGCGCCTGGACAGGAGGGGCCAACGTCCTGACTTTC. J is TRBJ2-6 and V is TRBV7-2, with TRBD1 identical over 7 bases. The V segment lost 5 bases and the J segment 4 bases; nucleotides outside the gene matches: 5. This CDR3 region has 15 residues. Germline CDR1 and CDR2: SGHTA and FQGNSA. The full variable domain, its missing parts supplied by reference TRBV7-2 and TRBJ2-6, is GAGVSQSPSNKVTEKGKDVELRCDPISGHTALYWYRQSLGQGLEFLIYFQGNSAPDKSGLPSDRFSAERTGGSVSTLTIQRTQQEDSAVYLCASSAWTGGANVLTFGAGSRLTVL.

The V call is TRBV6-5, the J call TRBJ2-2; TRBD2 matches 9 bases. This CDR3 is 15 amino acids long. From germline, CDR1 is MNHEY and CDR2 SVGAGI. The junction had 7 bases not matched to a gene; V was cut back by 5 bases and J by 6 bases. The CDR3 region is CASSPAGLAAGELFF. In DNA form, the CDR3 reads TGTGCCAGCAGTCCCGCGGGACTAGCCGCCGGGGAGCTGTTTTTT.

This clone was seen once. V usage is TRBV27 and J usage is TRBJ1-6; TRBD1 aligns across 10 bases. V lost 4 bases to trimming and J lost 9 bases; unmatched junction nucleotides: 9. CDR1 is MNHEY and CDR2 is SMNVEV in the germline V gene (reference sequence). The CDR3 runs to 16 residues. DNA for the CDR3: TGTGCCAGCAGTTCACCCCTCGGGACAGGGGTTTCACCCCTCCACTTT. Protein: CASSSPLGTGVSPLHF.

The chain couples TRBV30 to TRBJ1-3; TRBD1 agrees at 7 bases. The CDR3 is made up of 15 amino acids. Germline CDR1 GTSNPN, CDR2 SVGIG (reference sequence). V trimming: 6 bases; J trimming: 0 bases; junction bases outside the gene matches: 8. CDR3 protein: CACCGGQVSGNTIYF. The CDR3 nucleotides read TGTGCCTGCTGTGGCGGACAGGTCTCTGGAAACACCATATATTTT. The full variable domain, with the rest looked up from reference TRBV30 and TRBJ1-3, is SQTIHQWPATLVQPVGSPLSLECTVEGTSNPNLYWYRQAAGRGLQLLFYSVGIGQISSEVPQNLSASRPQDRQFILSSKKLLLSDSGFYLCACCGGQVSGNTIYFGEGSWLTVV.

V gene TRBV7-6 combines with J gene TRBJ2-5, with 8 bases lining up with TRBD1. Germline CDR1 reads SGHVS; CDR2 reads FNYEAQ. The V gene end was trimmed by 5 bases and the J gene end by 5 bases; junction bases not matched to a gene: 10. This CDR3 region has 15 residues. CDR3 residues: CASSPRTGSFETQYF. The CDR3 DNA is TGTGCCAGCAGCCCCCGGACAGGGAGTTTTGAGACCCAGTACTTC.

This chain uses TRBV7-2 with TRBJ1-5; TRBD1 matches 8 bases. The CDR3 is made up of 14 amino acids. Losses at the gene ends were 5 bases for V and 4 bases for J; bases not matched to a gene: 4. The germline V gene encodes CDR1 SGHTA and CDR2 FQGNSA. CDR3 coding DNA: TGTGCCAGCAGCCCGGACAGGGTAAATCAGCCCCAGCATTTT. It encodes CASSPDRVNQPQHF. Combining the CDR3 with reference TRBV7-2 and TRBJ1-5 gives the whole variable domain GAGVSQSPSNKVTEKGKDVELRCDPISGHTALYWYRQSLGQGLEFLIYFQGNSAPDKSGLPSDRFSAERTGGSVSTLTIQRTQQEDSAVYLCASSPDRVNQPQHFGDGTRLSIL.

The V and J genes are TRBV3-1 (or the pseudogene TRBV3-2) and TRBJ1-1, with 7 positions matching TRBD1. The J segment lost 6 bases and the V segment lost 1 base, leaving 5 bases of the junction unmatched. Germline V gives CDR1 LGHDT, CDR2 YNNKEL (reference sequence). The CDR3 spans 14 residues. The CDR3 is CASSQGLGGSEAFF. The CDR3 DNA is TGTGCCAGCAGCCAAGGTCTAGGGGGCTCTGAAGCTTTCTTT.